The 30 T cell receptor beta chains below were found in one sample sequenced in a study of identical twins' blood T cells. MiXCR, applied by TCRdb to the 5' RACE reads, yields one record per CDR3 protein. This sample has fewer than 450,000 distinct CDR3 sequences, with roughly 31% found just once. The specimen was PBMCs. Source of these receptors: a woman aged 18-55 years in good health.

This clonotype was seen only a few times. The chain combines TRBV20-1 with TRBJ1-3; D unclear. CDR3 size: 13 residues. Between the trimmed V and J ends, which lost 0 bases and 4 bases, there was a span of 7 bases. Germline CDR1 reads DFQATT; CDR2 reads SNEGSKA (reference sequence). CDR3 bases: TGCAGTGCTAGAGACTGGCCGGGAAACACCATATATTTT. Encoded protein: CSARDWPGNTIYF.

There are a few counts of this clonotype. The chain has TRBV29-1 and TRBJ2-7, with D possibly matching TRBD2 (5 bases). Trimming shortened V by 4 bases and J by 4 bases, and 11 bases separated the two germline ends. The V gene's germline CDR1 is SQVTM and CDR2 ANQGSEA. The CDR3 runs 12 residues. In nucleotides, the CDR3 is TGCAGCGTTGCATCTAGCAGGTACGAGCAGTACTTC. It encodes CSVASSRYEQYF.

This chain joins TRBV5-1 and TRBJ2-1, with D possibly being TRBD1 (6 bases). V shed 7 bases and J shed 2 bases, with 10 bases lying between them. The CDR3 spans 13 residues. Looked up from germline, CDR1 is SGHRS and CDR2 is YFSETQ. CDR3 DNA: TGCGCCAGCGGGACAAACACCTACAATGAGCAGTTCTTC. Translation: CASGTNTYNEQFF.

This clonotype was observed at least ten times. CDR3 residues: CASSQERGSPLTDNEQFF. The DNA for the CDR3 is TGTGCCAGCAGCCAAGAGAGAGGGAGCCCCCTGACCGACAATGAGCAGTTCTTC. The chain uses TRBV3-1 and TRBJ2-1, with a possible D match to TRBD2 (5 bases). The CDR3 totals 18 residues. Per germline, CDR1 LGHDT and CDR2 YNNKEL (reference sequence). The V and J ends lost 0 bases and 5 bases respectively, with 20 bases between them.

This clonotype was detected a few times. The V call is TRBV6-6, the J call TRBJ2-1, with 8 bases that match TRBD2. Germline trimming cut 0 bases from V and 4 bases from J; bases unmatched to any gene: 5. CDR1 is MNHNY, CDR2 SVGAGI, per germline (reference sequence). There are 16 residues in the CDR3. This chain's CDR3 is CASSYSASGRYNEQFF. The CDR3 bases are TGTGCCAGCAGTTACTCGGCTAGCGGGCGGTACAATGAGCAGTTCTTC.

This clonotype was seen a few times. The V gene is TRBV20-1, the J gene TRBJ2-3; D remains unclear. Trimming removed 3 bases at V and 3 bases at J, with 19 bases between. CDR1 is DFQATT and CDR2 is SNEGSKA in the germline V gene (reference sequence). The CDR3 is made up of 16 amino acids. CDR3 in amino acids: CSASNRGPGPTDTQYF. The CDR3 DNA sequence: TGCAGTGCTAGTAACCGCGGACCCGGACCTACAGATACGCAGTATTTT.

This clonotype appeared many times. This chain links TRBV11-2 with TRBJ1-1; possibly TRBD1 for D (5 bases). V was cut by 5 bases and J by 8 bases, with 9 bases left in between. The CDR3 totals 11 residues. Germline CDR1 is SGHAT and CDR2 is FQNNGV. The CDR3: CASSRGDEAFF. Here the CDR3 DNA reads TGTGCCAGCAGCCGTGGGGACGAAGCTTTCTTT. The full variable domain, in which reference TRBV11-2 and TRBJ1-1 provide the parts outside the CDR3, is EAGVAQSPRYKIIEKRQSVAFWCNPISGHATLYWYQQILGQGPKLLIQFQNNGVVDDSQLPKDRFSAERLKGVDSTLKIQPAKLEDSAVYLCASSRGDEAFFGQGTRLTVV.

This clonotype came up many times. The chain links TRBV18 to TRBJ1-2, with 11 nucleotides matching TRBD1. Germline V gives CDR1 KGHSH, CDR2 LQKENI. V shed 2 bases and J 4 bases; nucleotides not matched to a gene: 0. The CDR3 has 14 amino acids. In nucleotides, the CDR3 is TGTGCCAGCTCACCAGGGACAGGGGGCTATGGCTACACCTTC. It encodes CASSPGTGGYGYTF.

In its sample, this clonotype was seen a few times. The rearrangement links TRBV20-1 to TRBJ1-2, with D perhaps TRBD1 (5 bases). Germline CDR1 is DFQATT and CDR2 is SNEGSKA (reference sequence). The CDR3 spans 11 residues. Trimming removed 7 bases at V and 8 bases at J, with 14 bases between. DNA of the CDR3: TGCAGTGATAGTTCAGGGAACGGCTACACCTTC. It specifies CSDSSGNGYTF.

As DNA, the CDR3 is TGTGCCATCAGTCTTCGGTCCTCAGGGGGCCGGACCGGGGAGCTGTTTTTT. It specifies CAISLRSSGGRTGELFF. The V gene is TRBV10-3, the J gene TRBJ2-2; 8 bases line up with TRBD1. The CDR3 runs 17 residues. In germline, CDR1 is ENHRY, CDR2 SYGVKD. V trimming: 5 bases; J trimming: 5 bases; junction bases outside the gene matches: 13.

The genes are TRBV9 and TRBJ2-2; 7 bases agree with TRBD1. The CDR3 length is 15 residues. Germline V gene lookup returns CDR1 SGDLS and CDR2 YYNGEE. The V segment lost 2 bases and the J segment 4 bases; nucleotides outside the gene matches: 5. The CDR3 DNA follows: TGTGCCAGCAGCGTCCGGGACAGAGGCACCGGGGAGCTGTTTTTT. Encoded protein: CASSVRDRGTGELFF.

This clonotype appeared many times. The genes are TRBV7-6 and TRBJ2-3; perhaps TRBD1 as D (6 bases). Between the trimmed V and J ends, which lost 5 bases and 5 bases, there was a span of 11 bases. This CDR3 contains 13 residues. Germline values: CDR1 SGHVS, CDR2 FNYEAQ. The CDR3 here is CASSAWTEDTQYF. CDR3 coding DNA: TGTGCCAGCAGCGCGTGGACAGAAGATACGCAGTATTTT.

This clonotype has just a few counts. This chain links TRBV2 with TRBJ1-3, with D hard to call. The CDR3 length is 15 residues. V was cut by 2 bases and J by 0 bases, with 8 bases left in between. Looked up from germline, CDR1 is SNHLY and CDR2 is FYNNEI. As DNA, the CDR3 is TGTGCCAGCAGTGAACTACGGAGCTCTGGAAACACCATATATTTT. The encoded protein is CASSELRSSGNTIYF. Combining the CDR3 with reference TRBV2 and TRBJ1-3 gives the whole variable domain EPEVTQTPSHQVTQMGQEVILRCVPISNHLYFYWYRQILGQKVEFLVSFYNNEISEKSEIFDDQFSVERPDGSNFTLKIRSTKLEDSAMYFCASSELRSSGNTIYFGEGSWLTVV.

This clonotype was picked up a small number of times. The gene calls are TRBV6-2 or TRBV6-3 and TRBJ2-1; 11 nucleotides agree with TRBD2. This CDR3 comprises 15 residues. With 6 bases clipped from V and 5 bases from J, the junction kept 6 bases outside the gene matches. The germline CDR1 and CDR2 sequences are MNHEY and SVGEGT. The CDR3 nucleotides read TGTGCCAGCAGCCTGACTAGCGGGGCTAACAATGAGCAGTTCTTC. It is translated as CASSLTSGANNEQFF.

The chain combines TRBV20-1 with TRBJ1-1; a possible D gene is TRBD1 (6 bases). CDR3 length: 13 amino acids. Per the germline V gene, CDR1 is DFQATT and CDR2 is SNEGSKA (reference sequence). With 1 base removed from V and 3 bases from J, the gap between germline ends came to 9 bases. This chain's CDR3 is CSARARTDTEAFF. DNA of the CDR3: TGCAGTGCTAGAGCCCGGACAGACACTGAAGCTTTCTTT.

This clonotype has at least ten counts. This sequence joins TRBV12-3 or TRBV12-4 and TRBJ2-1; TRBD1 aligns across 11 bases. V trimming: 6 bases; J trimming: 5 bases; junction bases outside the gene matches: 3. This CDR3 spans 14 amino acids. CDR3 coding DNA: TGTGCCAGCAGGGGGACAGGGGGAAACAATGAGCAGTTCTTC. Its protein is CASRGTGGNNEQFF.

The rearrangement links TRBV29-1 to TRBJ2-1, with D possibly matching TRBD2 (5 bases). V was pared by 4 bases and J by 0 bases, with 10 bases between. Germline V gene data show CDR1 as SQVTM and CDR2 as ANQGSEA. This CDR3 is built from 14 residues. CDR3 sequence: CSVGTGSSYNEQFF. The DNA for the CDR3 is TGCAGCGTTGGGACTGGAAGCTCCTACAATGAGCAGTTCTTC.

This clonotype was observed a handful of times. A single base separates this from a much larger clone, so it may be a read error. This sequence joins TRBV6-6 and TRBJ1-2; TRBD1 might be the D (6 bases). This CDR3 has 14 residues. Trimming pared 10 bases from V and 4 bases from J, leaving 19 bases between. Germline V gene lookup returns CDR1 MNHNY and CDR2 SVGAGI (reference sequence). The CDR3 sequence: CANIRTGSGYGYTF. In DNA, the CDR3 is TGTGCCAACATCCGAACAGGGTCCGGCTATGGCTACACCTTC.

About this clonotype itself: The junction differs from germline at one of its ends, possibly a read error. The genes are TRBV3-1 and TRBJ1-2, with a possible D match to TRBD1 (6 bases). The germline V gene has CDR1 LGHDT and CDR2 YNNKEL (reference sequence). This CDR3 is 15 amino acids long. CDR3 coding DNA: TGTGCCAGCAGCCAAGAGGAGGACAGAAACTATGGGTACGCCTTC. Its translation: CASSQEEDRNYGYAF.

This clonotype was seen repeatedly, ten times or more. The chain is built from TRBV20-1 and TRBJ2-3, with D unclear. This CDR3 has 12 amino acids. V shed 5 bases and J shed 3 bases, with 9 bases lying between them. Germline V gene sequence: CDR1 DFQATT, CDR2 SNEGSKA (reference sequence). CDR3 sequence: CSAPGPTDTQYF. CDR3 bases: TGCAGTGCTCCCGGACCGACAGATACGCAGTATTTT.

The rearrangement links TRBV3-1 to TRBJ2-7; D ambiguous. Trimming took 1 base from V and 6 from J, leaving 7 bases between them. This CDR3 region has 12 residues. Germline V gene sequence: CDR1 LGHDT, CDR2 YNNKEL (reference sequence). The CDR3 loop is CASSQGPLEQYF. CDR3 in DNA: TGTGCCAGCAGCCAAGGCCCCCTCGAGCAGTACTTC.

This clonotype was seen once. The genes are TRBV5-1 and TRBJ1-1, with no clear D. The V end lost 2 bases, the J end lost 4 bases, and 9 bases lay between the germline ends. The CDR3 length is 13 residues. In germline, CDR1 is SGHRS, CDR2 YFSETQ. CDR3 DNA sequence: TGCGCCAGCAGCTTAGGATTTAGCACTGAAGCTTTCTTT. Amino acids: CASSLGFSTEAFF.

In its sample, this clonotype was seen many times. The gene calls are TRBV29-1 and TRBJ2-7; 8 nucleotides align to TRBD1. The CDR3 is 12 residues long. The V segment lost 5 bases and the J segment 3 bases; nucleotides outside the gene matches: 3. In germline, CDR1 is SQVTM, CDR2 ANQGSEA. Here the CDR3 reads CSVRDRIYEQYF. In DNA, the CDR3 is TGCAGCGTTCGGGACAGGATCTACGAGCAGTACTTC.

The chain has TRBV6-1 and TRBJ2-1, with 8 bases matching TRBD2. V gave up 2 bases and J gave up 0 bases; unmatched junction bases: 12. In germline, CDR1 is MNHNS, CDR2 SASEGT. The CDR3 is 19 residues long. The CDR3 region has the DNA TGTGCCAGCAGTGAAAGGGATAGCGGGACTATTGACTCCTACAATGAGCAGTTCTTC. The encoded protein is CASSERDSGTIDSYNEQFF.

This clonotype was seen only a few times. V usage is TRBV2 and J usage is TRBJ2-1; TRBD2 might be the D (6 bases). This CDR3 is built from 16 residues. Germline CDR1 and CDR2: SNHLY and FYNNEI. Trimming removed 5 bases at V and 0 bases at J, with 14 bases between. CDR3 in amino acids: CASSFGLIRSYNEQFF. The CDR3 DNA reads TGTGCCAGCAGTTTCGGACTAATCCGCTCCTACAATGAGCAGTTCTTC.

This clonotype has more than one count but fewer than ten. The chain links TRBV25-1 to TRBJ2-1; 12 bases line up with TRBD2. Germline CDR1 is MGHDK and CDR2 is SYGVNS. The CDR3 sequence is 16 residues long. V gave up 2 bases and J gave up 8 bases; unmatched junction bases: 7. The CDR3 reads CASSEGLAGGFDEQFF. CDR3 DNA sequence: TGTGCCAGCAGTGAAGGCCTAGCGGGGGGGTTCGATGAGCAGTTCTTC.

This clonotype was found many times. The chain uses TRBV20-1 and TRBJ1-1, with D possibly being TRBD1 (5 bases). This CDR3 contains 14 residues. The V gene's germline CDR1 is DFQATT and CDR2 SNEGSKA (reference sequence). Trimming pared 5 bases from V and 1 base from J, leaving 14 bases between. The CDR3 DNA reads TGCAGTGCTCATAAGTCGGGACCGAACACTGAAGCTTTCTTT. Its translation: CSAHKSGPNTEAFF.

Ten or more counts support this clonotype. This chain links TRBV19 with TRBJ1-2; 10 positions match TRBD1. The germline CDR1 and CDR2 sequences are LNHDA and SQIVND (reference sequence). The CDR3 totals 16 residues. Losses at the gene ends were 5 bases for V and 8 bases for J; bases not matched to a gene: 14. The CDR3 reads CASSSRDRGFFGGYTF. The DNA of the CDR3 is TGTGCCAGTAGTTCTCGGGACAGGGGATTCTTCGGCGGCTACACCTTC. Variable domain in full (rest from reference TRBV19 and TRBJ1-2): DGGITQSPKYLFRKEGQNVTLSCEQNLNHDAMYWYRQDPGQGLRLIYYSQIVNDFQKGDIAEGYSVSREKKESFPLTVTSAQKNPTAFYLCASSSRDRGFFGGYTFGSGTRLTVV.

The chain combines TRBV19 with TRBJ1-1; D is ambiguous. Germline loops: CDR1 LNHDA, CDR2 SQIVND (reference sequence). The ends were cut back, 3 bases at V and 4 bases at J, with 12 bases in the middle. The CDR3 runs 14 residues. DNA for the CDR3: TGTGCCAGTAGTATCTTAGGGAGTGGCACTGAAGCTTTCTTT. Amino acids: CASSILGSGTEAFF.

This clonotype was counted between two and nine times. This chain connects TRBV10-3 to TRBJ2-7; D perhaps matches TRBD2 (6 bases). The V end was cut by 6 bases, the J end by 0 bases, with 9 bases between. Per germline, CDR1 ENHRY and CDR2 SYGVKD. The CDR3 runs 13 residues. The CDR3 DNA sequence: TGTGCCATCAGCCGCGGGGACTCCTACGAGCAGTACTTC. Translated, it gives CAISRGDSYEQYF.